This T cell receptor (beta chain) was captured by sequencing in a study of cytomegalovirus exposure and HLA in healthy donors. Primers for the PCR totalled 60 Vbeta and 13 Jbeta. The assay was immunoSEQ multiplex PCR, and TCRdb's table has in-frame clones only and misses some. The table includes 100,000 to 150,000 clones, roughly 74% detected once. The CDR3 sequence is 11 residues long. Germline lookup yields CDR1 SQVTM and CDR2 ANQGSEA. V was pared by 4 bases and J by 0 bases, with 3 bases between. The sequenced sample consisted of PBMCs. The source of this sequence is a man aged 40-50 years in good health and CMV-seronegative. The gene calls are TRBV29-1 and TRBJ1-1; unclear D gene. In DNA, the CDR3 is TGCAGCGTTGTCATGAACACTGAAGCTTTCTTT. This gives the protein CSVVMNTEAFF.